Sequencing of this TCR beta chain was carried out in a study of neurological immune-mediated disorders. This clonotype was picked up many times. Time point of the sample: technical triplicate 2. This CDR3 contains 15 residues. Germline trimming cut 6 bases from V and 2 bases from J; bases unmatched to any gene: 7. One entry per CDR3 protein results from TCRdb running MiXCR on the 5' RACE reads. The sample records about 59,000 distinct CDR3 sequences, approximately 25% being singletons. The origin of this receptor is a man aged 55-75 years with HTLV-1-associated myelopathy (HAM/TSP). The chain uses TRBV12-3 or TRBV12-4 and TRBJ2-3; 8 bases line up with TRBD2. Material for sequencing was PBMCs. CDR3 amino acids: CASSPAGGLTDTQYF. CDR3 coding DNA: TGTGCCAGCAGCCCTGCGGGGGGCCTCACAGATACGCAGTATTTT.